The clone carrying this TCR beta chain was detected many times. What it binds is not known. This sample is drawn from a study of regulatory T cells in long-lasting Graves disease. Broader study findings: Newly diagnosed disease favored TRBV20-1 and TRBJ2-1 over persistent disease.

V gave up 1 base and J gave up 8 bases, with 6 bases separating them. Germline CDR1 is LGHDT and CDR2 is YNNKEL (reference sequence). This CDR3 is 12 amino acids long. Sequencing libraries for TCR beta were prepared with iRepertoire HTBI primers and Arm-PCR of CDR3 regions. TCRdb used MiXCR to reprocess the multiplex PCR reads, holding one entry per CDR3 protein. The repertoire holds about half a million distinct CDR3 sequences, with more than 10% as singletons. Time point of the sample: newly diagnosed GD, antithyroid drugs for less than 3 months. RNA isolated from PBMCs was used to make the TCR library. A blood draw put around 9.3 milliliters of peripheral blood into EDTA tubes. These same data were also listed under a study on T cells in Graves' hyperthyroidism and ophthalmopathy. Per that paper: RT-PCR in the first round (using the HTBI primer set) targeted the TCR CDR3.

The chain uses TRBV3-1 and TRBJ2-1; TRBD2 might be the D (5 bases). Sequenced material: peripheral blood mononuclear cells (PBMCs), taken at new diagnosis, from a patient treated with antithyroid drugs. The TCR comes from a woman in her twenties or thirties with Graves disease. This CDR3 is CASSQAGYEQFF. The DNA of the CDR3 is TGTGCCAGCAGCCAAGCGGGGTATGAGCAGTTCTTC.